The clone carrying this T cell receptor beta chain was recorded a few times. Antigen specificity is unknown. This sample stems from a study of cytomegalovirus exposure and HLA in healthy donors. Study-wide results and caveats: Subsequent analysis found a tendency for first-cohort TCR clusters to co-occur within the approximately 130 validation repertoires. The study flagged some 170 TCR beta chains as cytomegalovirus-associated.

The CDR3 has 13 residues. V shed 0 bases and J shed 4 bases, with 7 bases lying between them. Per the germline V gene, CDR1 is SGHRS and CDR2 is YFSETQ. The method was immunoSEQ multiplex PCR; TCRdb's version includes in-frame clones alone and lacks a portion of them. The data show 130,000 to 150,000 clones, roughly 92% seen once. The TCR sequence derives from a young man in good health and CMV-seronegative. The V call is TRBV5-1, the J call TRBJ1-2; no reliable D call. Sample: PBMCs. In nucleotides, the CDR3 is TGCGCCAGCAGCTTGGACAGACCCTATGGCTACACCTTC. This sequence encodes CASSLDRPYGYTF.